Detailed here is one T cell receptor beta chain. The sample belongs to a study of T cells in Graves' hyperthyroidism and ophthalmopathy. The germline V gene encodes CDR1 SGDLS and CDR2 YYNGEE. The CDR3 spans 18 residues. V was clipped by 0 bases and J by 1 base, with 17 bases between them. Amplification targeted TCR beta CDR3 regions from RNA transcripts. TCR CDR3 underwent first-round RT-PCR with the HTBI primer set. Via MiXCR, TCRdb re-called the multiplex PCR reads, giving one row per CDR3 protein. The data hold hundreds of thousands of distinct CDR3 sequences, with roughly a fifth observed a single time.

The rearrangement uses TRBV9 and TRBJ2-4; D is ambiguous. Sample: blood. The receptor was derived from a man aged 50 to 60 with Graves' ophthalmopathy. CDR3 DNA: TGTGCCAGCAGCGTAGGGCCCCTGGTAGGTTCGGCCAAAAACATTCAGTACTTC. Translation gives CASSVGPLVGSAKNIQYF.